What follows are 21 T cell receptor beta chains derived from one specimen sequenced in a study of immune evolution from preneoplasia to lung adenocarcinoma. This table comes from immunoSEQ multiplex PCR, and its TCRdb copy is limited to in-frame clones, with some not included. The sample shows 9,000 to 13,000 clones, more than 70% of them seen only once. The sequenced sample consisted of FFPE normal lung tissue adjacent to the tumor. The receptor source for this set is a person in their sixties with lung adenocarcinoma. Some clones in this sample may be carry-over from other donors' samples.

This chain links TRBV7-9 with TRBJ2-5; no reliable D call. The V gene lost 5 bases and the J gene lost 8 bases, with 15 bases spanning the gap. The germline gives CDR1 SEHNR, CDR2 FQNEAQ (reference sequence). This CDR3 has 13 residues. The DNA of the CDR3 is TGTGCCAGCAGCCCTCCGGCCGCAGCCACCCAGTACTTC. As protein: CASSPPAAATQYF.

This chain links TRBV19 with TRBJ1-4; the D is unclear. Germline-derived CDR1 and CDR2 are LNHDA and SQIVND (reference sequence). Trimming took off 7 bases at V and 3 bases at J, with 15 bases between the two ends. This CDR3 spans 15 amino acids. The DNA for the CDR3 is TGTGCCAGTACGAGAGTTGGATCACCTAATGAAAAACTGTTTTTT. Amino acid sequence: CASTRVGSPNEKLFF. The whole variable domain, filled in from reference TRBV19 and TRBJ1-4, reads DGGITQSPKYLFRKEGQNVTLSCEQNLNHDAMYWYRQDPGQGLRLIYYSQIVNDFQKGDIAEGYSVSREKKESFPLTVTSAQKNPTAFYLCASTRVGSPNEKLFFGSGTQLSVL.

The rearrangement uses TRBV6-5 and TRBJ2-5; D may be TRBD1 (5 bases). The CDR3 totals 12 residues. CDR1 MNHEY and CDR2 SVGAGI come from the germline V gene. Between the trimmed V and J ends, which lost 8 bases and 5 bases, there was a span of 12 bases. This chain's CDR3 is CASLDSSETQYF. As DNA, the CDR3 is TGTGCCAGCTTAGACAGTAGTGAGACCCAGTACTTC.

This clone was seen a single time. V gene TRBV5-4 combines with J gene TRBJ2-4; perhaps TRBD2 as D (5 bases). V dropped 3 bases and J dropped 8 bases, with 15 bases sitting between them. This CDR3 has 14 residues. From germline, CDR1 is SGHNT and CDR2 YYREEE (reference sequence). This chain's CDR3 is CASSSKGASDIQYF. DNA for the CDR3: TGTGCCAGCAGCTCGAAGGGAGCAAGTGACATTCAGTACTTC.

This clone appeared once. V usage is TRBV15 and J usage is TRBJ2-3; TRBD1 agrees at 8 bases. Germline assignment: CDR1 LNHNV and CDR2 YYDKDF (reference sequence). The ends lost 4 bases at V and 0 bases at J; junction bases unmatched: 6. CDR3 length: 16 amino acids. The CDR3 DNA reads as TGTGCCACCAGCACCCAGTGGACAGGGAGCACAGATACGCAGTATTTT. It is translated as CATSTQWTGSTDTQYF.

The gene calls are TRBV7-2 and TRBJ2-7; D remains ambiguous. The CDR3 is made up of 14 amino acids. Germline CDR1 and CDR2: SGHTA and FQGNSA. Trimming cost V 6 bases and J 4 bases, with 16 bases left between them. The CDR3 is CASRRLGLEYEQYF. CDR3 DNA sequence: TGTGCCAGCAGACGACTCGGGCTAGAATACGAGCAGTACTTC.

V is TRBV25-1 and J is TRBJ2-3, with TRBD2 matching over 9 bases. The germline gives CDR1 MGHDK, CDR2 SYGVNS. J lost 5 bases, V lost 6 bases, and 6 bases had no gene match. The CDR3 runs 14 residues. CDR3 bases: TGTGCCAGCAGGATAGCGGGAGCAGGAGATACGCAGTATTTT. Translating it yields CASRIAGAGDTQYF. The full variable domain, completed using reference TRBV25-1 and TRBJ2-3, is EADIYQTPRYLVIGTGKKITLECSQTMGHDKMYWYQQDPGMELHLIHYSYGVNSTEKGDLSSESTVSRIRTEHFPLTLESARPSHTSQYLCASRIAGAGDTQYFGPGTRLTVL.

This chain's CDR3 is CATSRGRLAGVGDTQYF. The CDR3 nucleotides read TGTGCCACCAGCAGAGGTAGACTAGCGGGAGTTGGTGATACGCAGTATTTT. This chain uses TRBV15 with TRBJ2-3, with 12 bases aligning to TRBD2. The ends lost 1 base at V and 6 bases at J; junction bases unmatched: 8. The CDR3 has 17 residues. Germline CDR1 LNHNV, CDR2 YYDKDF (reference sequence).

The chain couples TRBV2 to TRBJ1-3; tentatively, D is TRBD1 (5 bases). The germline V gene encodes CDR1 SNHLY and CDR2 FYNNEI. Deletions cut 9 bases from V and 0 bases from J, with 9 bases between. The CDR3 is 13 residues long. The CDR3 DNA is TGTGCCAGTCAGGGAGACTCTGGAAACACCATATATTTT. This sequence encodes CASQGDSGNTIYF. Looking up the rest from reference TRBV2 and TRBJ1-3 gives the full variable domain: EPEVTQTPSHQVTQMGQEVILRCVPISNHLYFYWYRQILGQKVEFLVSFYNNEISEKSEIFDDQFSVERPDGSNFTLKIRSTKLEDSAMYFCASQGDSGNTIYFGEGSWLTVV.

This clone was picked up one time. The chain has TRBV28 and TRBJ2-7; possibly TRBD1 for D (6 bases). The CDR3 length is 14 residues. Trimming removed 3 bases at V and 5 bases at J, with 14 bases between. Germline-derived CDR1 and CDR2 are MDHEN and SYDVKM. The CDR3 protein is CASSLRQGKNEQYF. CDR3 DNA sequence: TGTGCCAGCAGTTTGAGGCAGGGGAAGAACGAGCAGTACTTC.

J is TRBJ2-1 and V is TRBV5-6; D is undetermined. The CDR3 covers 15 residues. Between the trimmed V and J ends, which lost 0 bases and 2 bases, there was a span of 9 bases. CDR1 is SGHDT, CDR2 YYEEEE, per germline. CDR3 amino acids: CASSLGGRAYNEQFF. In DNA form, the CDR3 reads TGTGCCAGCAGCTTGGGTGGCCGAGCCTACAATGAGCAGTTCTTC.

This clone appeared a single time. The chain couples TRBV9 to TRBJ2-1; 11 bases match TRBD2. V gave up 2 bases and J gave up 7 bases; unmatched junction bases: 5. The CDR3 contains 15 residues. The V gene's germline CDR1 is SGDLS and CDR2 YYNGEE. In DNA, the CDR3 is TGTGCCAGCAGCGTCATAGCGGGGGGGAGGAATGAGCAGTTCTTC. This sequence encodes CASSVIAGGRNEQFF. The full variable domain, its missing parts supplied by reference TRBV9 and TRBJ2-1, is DSGVTQTPKHLITATGQRVTLRCSPRSGDLSVYWYQQSLDQGLQFLIQYYNGEERAKGNILERFSAQQFPDLHSELNLSSLELGDSALYFCASSVIAGGRNEQFFGPGTRLTVL.

J is TRBJ2-7 and V is TRBV5-6; D is unresolved. The CDR3 loop spans 12 amino acids. V lost 4 bases, J lost 3 bases, and 8 bases lay in between. Germline CDR1 reads SGHDT; CDR2 reads YYEEEE. This CDR3 is CASSPWGYEQYF. DNA of the CDR3: TGTGCCAGCAGCCCGTGGGGCTACGAGCAGTACTTC.

V usage is TRBV5-1 and J usage is TRBJ1-2; no firm D call. This CDR3 region has 13 residues. V lost 0 bases and J 5 bases, leaving 8 bases between the germline ends. Per the germline V gene, CDR1 is SGHRS and CDR2 is YFSETQ. The CDR3 spells CASSLVPDYGYTF. The CDR3 bases are TGCGCCAGCAGCTTGGTCCCTGATTATGGCTACACCTTC. The variable domain in full, with the rest retrieved from reference TRBV5-1 and TRBJ1-2, is KAGVTQTPRYLIKTRGQQVTLSCSPISGHRSVSWYQQTPGQGLQFLFEYFSETQRNKGNFPGRFSGRQFSNSRSEMNVSTLELGDSALYLCASSLVPDYGYTFGSGTRLTVV.

This clone was observed a handful of times. The V call is TRBV6-4, the J call TRBJ2-1, with 7 bases aligning to TRBD2. CDR1 and CDR2 from the germline V gene are MRHNA and SNTAGT. J was trimmed by 14 bases and V by 6 bases; bases with no gene match: 13. The CDR3 spans 13 residues. The CDR3 DNA follows: TGTGCCAGCAGAATGAGGGAGGGAGGGCCCGAGTTCTTC. It translates to CASRMREGGPEFF.

This clone rates as medium-sized. The chain recombines TRBV5-8 with TRBJ2-5; D may match TRBD1 or TRBD2 (6 bases each). The V end lost 5 bases, the J end lost 0 bases, and 14 bases lay between the germline ends. This CDR3 has 15 amino acids. Germline V gene lookup returns CDR1 SGHTS and CDR2 YDEGEE. CDR3 in DNA: TGTGCCAGCAGTCCCCGGGGGCGGAACCAAGAGACCCAGTACTTC. This translates into CASSPRGRNQETQYF.

This chain joins TRBV4-2 and TRBJ2-3, with TRBD2 identical over 11 bases. V shed 4 bases, J shed 4 bases, and the junction held 7 bases outside the gene matches. This CDR3 comprises 16 residues. Germline CDR1 is LGHNA and CDR2 is YNFKEQ. The CDR3 bases are TGTGCCAGCAGCCGAGAAACTAGCGGGAGCCCAGATACGCAGTATTTT. Protein product: CASSRETSGSPDTQYF.

This clone was recorded once. The J gene is TRBJ2-2, the V gene TRBV4-2; D possibly corresponds to TRBD2 (6 bases). Germline V gene lookup returns CDR1 LGHNA and CDR2 YNFKEQ. This CDR3 is 14 amino acids long. V dropped 1 base and J dropped 6 bases, with 9 bases sitting between them. This CDR3 reads CASSQVRGSGELFF. Here the CDR3 DNA reads TGTGCCAGCAGCCAAGTTCGGGGGTCCGGGGAGCTGTTTTTT.

The chain links TRBV7-2 to TRBJ2-5, with D unclear. This CDR3 contains 15 residues. The germline CDR1 and CDR2 sequences are SGHTA and FQGNSA. Trimming took off 4 bases at V and 1 base at J, with 13 bases between the two ends. The CDR3 protein is CASSSRVATQETQYF. CDR3 DNA sequence: TGTGCCAGCAGCTCTCGAGTGGCGACCCAAGAGACCCAGTACTTC.

J is TRBJ1-5 and V is TRBV6-1; possible D gene TRBD1, 5 bases. Per germline, CDR1 MNHNS and CDR2 SASEGT. Trimming shortened V by 8 bases and J by 5 bases, and 19 bases separated the two germline ends. This CDR3 has 15 amino acids. CDR3 loop: CASAAGTPRYQPQHF. DNA of the CDR3: TGTGCCAGCGCGGCAGGGACGCCACGCTATCAGCCCCAGCATTTT.

V and J are TRBV7-8 and TRBJ2-7; no clear D gene. The CDR3 loop spans 15 amino acids. Germline assignment: CDR1 SGHVS and CDR2 FQNEAQ. Trimming cost V 1 base and J 3 bases, with 13 bases left between them. CDR3 residues: CASSLGSTPGYEQYF. Written as DNA, the CDR3 is TGTGCCAGCAGCTTAGGGTCCACTCCCGGCTACGAGCAGTACTTC.